Listed here is a single TCR beta chain. No antigen is known for it. This specimen comes from a study of cytomegalovirus exposure and HLA in healthy donors. Trimming removed 2 bases from V and 7 bases from J; junction bases left unmatched: 3. The germline V gene has CDR1 MNHEY and CDR2 SVGAGI. The CDR3 loop spans 14 amino acids. PCR amplification relied on 60 Vbeta primers (plus 13 Jbeta primers). Clones were read by immunoSEQ multiplex PCR, and TCRdb kept only the in-frame ones, dropping some. The profile shows 97,000 or so clones, roughly 80% of them singletons. General study results and limits: A link between a missense DCLRE1C variant and TCR beta V- and J-gene trimming emerged from a later analysis.

Sequenced sample: PBMCs. The gene calls are TRBV6-5 and TRBJ1-4, with 8 positions matching TRBD1. The receptor's source is a middle-aged man in good health and CMV-seronegative. Here the CDR3 reads CASSYVGTGEKLFF. CDR3 sequence (DNA): TGTGCCAGCAGTTACGTCGGGACAGGTGAAAAACTGTTTTTT.